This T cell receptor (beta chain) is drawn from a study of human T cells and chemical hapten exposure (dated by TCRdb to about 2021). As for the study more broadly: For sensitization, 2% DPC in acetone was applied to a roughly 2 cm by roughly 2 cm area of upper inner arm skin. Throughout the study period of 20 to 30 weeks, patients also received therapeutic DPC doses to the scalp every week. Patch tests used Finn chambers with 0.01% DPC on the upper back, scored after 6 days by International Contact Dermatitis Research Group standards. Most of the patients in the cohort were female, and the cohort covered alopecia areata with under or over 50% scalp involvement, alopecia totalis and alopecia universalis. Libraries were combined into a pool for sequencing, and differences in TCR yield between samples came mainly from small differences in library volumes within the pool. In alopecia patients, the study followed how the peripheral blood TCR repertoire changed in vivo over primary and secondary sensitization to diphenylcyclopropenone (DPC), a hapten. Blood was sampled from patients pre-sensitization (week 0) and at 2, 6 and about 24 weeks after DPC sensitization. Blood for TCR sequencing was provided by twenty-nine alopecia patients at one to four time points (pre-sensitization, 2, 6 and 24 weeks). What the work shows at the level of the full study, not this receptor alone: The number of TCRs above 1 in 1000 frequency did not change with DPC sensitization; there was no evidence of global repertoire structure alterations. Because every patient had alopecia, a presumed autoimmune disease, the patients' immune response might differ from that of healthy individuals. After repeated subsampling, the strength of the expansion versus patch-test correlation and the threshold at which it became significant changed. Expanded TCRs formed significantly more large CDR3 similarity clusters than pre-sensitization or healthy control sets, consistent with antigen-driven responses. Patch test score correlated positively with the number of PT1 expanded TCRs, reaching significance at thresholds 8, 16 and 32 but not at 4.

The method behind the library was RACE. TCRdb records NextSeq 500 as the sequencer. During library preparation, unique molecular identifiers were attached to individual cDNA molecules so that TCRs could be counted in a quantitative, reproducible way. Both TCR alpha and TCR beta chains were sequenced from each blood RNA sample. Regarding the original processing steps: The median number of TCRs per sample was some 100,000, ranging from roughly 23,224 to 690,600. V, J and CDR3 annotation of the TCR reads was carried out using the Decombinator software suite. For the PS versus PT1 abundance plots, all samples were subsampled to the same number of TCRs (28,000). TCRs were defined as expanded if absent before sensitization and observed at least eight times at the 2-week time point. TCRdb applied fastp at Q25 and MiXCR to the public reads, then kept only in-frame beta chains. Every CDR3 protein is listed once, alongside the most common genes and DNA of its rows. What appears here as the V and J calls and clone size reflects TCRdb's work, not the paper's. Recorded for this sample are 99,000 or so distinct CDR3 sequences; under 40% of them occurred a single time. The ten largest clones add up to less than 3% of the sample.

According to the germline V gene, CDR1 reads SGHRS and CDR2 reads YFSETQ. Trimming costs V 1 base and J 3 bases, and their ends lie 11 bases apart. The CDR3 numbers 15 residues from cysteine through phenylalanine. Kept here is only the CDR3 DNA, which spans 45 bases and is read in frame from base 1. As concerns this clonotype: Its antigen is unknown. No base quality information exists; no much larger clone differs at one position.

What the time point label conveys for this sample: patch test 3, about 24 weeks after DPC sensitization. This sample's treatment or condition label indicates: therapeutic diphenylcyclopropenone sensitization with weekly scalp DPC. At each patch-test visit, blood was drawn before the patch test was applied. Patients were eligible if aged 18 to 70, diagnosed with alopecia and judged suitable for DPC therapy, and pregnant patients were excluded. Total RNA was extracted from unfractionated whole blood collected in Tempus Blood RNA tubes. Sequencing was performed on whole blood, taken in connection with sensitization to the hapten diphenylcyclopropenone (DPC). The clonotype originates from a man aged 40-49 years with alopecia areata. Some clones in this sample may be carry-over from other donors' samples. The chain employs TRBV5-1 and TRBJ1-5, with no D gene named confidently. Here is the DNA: TGCGCCAGCAGCTTGTCGGGAGACCTCAATCAGCCCCAGCATTTT. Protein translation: CASSLSGDLNQPQHF.